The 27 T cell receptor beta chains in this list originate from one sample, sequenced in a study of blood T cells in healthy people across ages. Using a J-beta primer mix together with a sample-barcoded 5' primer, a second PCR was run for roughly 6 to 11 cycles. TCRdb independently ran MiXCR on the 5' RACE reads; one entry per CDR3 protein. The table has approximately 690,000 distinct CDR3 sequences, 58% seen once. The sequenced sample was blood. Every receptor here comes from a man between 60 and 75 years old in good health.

For the CDR3, the DNA is TGTGCCAGCAGTGGTGGACTAGGGCCGAGGGCCCAGTACTTC. It translates to CASSGGLGPRAQYF. This chain links TRBV25-1 with TRBJ2-7; 7 bases fit TRBD2. V trimming: 4 bases; J trimming: 10 bases; junction bases outside the gene matches: 13. The CDR3 extends over 14 amino acids. Germline V gene data show CDR1 as MGHDK and CDR2 as SYGVNS.

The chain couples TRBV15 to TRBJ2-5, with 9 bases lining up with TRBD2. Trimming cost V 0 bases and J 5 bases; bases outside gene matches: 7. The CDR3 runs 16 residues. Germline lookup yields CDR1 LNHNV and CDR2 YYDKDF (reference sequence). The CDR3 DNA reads TGTGCCACCAGCAGAGAGGCAGCGGGGGGAGATGAGACCCAGTACTTC. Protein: CATSREAAGGDETQYF.

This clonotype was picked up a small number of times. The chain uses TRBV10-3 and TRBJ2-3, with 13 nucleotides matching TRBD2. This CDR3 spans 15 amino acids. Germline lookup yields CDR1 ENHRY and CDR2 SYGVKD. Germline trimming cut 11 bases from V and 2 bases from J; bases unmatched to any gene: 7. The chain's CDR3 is CASRLAGGNTDTQYF. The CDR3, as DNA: TGTGCCTCAAGACTAGCGGGGGGAAACACAGATACGCAGTATTTT.

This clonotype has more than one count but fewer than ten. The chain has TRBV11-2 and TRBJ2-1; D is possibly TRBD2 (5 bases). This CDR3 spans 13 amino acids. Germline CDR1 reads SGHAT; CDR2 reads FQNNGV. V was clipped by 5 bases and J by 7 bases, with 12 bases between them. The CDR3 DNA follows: TGTGCCAGCAGCATGGGTGGCGGGAATGAGCAGTTCTTC. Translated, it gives CASSMGGGNEQFF.

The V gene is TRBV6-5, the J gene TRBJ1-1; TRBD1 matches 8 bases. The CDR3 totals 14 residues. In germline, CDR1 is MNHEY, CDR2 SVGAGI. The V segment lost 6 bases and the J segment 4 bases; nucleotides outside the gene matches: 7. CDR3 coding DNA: TGTGCCAGCAGGTGGGACAGGACCGCCACTGAAGCTTTCTTT. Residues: CASRWDRTATEAFF.

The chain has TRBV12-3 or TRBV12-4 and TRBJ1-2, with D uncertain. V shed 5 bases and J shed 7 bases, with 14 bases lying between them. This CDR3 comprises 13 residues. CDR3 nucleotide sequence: TGTGCCAGCAGTCCTTCGGGCAAATCTGGCTACACCTTC. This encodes CASSPSGKSGYTF.

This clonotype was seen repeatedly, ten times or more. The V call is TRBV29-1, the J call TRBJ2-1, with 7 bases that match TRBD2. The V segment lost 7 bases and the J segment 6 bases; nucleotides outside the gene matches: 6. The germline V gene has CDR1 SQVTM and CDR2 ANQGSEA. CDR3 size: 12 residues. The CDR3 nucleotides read TGCAGCGGGGGGGACTATTTCAATGAGCAGTTCTTC. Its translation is CSGGDYFNEQFF.

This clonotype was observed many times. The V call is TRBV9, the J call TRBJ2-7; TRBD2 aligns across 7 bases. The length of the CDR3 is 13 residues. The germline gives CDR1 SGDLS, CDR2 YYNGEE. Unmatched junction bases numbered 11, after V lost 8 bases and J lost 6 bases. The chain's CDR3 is CASTVGLGAEQYF. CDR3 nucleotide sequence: TGTGCCAGTACCGTAGGACTAGGGGCCGAGCAGTACTTC. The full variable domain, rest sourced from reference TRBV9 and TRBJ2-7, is DSGVTQTPKHLITATGQRVTLRCSPRSGDLSVYWYQQSLDQGLQFLIQYYNGEERAKGNILERFSAQQFPDLHSELNLSSLELGDSALYFCASTVGLGAEQYFGPGTRLTVT.

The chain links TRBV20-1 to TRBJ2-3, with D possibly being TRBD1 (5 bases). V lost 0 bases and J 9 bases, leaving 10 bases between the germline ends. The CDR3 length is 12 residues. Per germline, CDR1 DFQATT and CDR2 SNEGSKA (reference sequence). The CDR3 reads CSAREAGKTQYF. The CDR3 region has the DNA TGCAGTGCTAGAGAGGCAGGGAAGACGCAGTATTTT.

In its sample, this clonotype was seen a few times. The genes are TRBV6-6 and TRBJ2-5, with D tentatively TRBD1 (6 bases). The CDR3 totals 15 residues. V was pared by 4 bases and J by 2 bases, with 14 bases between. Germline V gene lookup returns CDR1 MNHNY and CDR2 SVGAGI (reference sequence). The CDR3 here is CASSSRGQGQETQYF. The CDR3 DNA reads TGTGCCAGCAGTTCCAGAGGGCAGGGGCAAGAGACCCAGTACTTC.

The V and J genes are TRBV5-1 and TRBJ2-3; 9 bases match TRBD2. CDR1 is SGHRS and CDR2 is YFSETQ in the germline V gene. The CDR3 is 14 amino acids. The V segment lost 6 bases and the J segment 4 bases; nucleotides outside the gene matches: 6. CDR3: CASTPSGVADTQYF. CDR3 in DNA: TGCGCCAGCACCCCTAGCGGGGTCGCAGATACGCAGTATTTT.

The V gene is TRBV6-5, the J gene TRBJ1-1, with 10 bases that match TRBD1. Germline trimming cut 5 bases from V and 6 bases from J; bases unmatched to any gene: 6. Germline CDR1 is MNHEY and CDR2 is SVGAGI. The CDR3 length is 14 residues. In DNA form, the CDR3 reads TGTGCCAGCAGTCCGGGACAGGGGTCCTCTGAAGCTTTCTTT. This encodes CASSPGQGSSEAFF.

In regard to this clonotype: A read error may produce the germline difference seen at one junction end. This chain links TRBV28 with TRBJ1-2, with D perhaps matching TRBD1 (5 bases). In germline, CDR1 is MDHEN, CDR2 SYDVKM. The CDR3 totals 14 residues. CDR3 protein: CASSLYAGPYDYTF. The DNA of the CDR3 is TGTGCCAGCAGTTTATACGCAGGGCCCTATGACTACACCTTC.

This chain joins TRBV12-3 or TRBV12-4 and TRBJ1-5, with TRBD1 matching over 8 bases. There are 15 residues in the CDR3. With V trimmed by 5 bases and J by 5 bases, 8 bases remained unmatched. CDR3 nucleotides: TGTGCCAGCAGTGGCGGGACAGGTCGGGATCAGCCCCAGCATTTT. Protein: CASSGGTGRDQPQHF.

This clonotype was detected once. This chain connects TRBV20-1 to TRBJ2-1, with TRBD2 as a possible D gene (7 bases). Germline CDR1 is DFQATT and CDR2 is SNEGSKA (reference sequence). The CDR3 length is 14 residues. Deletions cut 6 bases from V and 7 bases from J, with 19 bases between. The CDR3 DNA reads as TGCAGTGCCGAGGGAGGGGGGGAGTGGAATGAGCAGTTCTTC. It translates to CSAEGGGEWNEQFF.

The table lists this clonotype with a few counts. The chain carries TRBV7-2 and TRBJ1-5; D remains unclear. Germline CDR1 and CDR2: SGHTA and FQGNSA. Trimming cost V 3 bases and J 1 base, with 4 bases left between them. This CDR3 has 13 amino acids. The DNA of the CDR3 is TGTGCCAGCAGCTTGGAGAGCAATCAGCCCCAGCATTTT. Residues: CASSLESNQPQHF. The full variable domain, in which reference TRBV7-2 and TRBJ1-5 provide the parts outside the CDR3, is GAGVSQSPSNKVTEKGKDVELRCDPISGHTALYWYRQSLGQGLEFLIYFQGNSAPDKSGLPSDRFSAERTGGSVSTLTIQRTQQEDSAVYLCASSLESNQPQHFGDGTRLSIL.

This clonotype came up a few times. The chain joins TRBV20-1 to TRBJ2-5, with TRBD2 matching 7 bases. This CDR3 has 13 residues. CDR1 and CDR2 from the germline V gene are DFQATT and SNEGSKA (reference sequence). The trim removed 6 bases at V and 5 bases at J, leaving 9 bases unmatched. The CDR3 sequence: CSASPSGVETQYF. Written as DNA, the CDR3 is TGCAGTGCCAGCCCCAGCGGGGTTGAGACCCAGTACTTC.

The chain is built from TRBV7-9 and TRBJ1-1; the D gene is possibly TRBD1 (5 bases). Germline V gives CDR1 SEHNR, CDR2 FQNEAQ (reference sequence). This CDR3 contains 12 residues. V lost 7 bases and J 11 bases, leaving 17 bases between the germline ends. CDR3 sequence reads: CASTQEIGAAFF. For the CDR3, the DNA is TGTGCCAGCACACAGGAAATCGGTGCTGCTTTCTTT.

The CDR3 sequence: CASPWDRGAEQYF. The CDR3 bases are TGTGCCAGCCCCTGGGACAGGGGGGCCGAGCAGTACTTC. This sequence joins TRBV3-1 and TRBJ2-7; 11 bases are shared with TRBD1. Looked up from germline, CDR1 is LGHDT and CDR2 is YNNKEL (reference sequence). The trim removed 8 bases at V and 6 bases at J, leaving 6 bases unmatched. The CDR3 totals 13 residues.

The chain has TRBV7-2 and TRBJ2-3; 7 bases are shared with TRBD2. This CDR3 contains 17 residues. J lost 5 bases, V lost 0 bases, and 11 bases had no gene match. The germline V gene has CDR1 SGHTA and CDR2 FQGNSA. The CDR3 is CASSLAPPGSGVDTQYF. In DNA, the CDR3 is TGTGCCAGCAGCTTAGCACCGCCGGGCAGCGGGGTAGATACGCAGTATTTT.

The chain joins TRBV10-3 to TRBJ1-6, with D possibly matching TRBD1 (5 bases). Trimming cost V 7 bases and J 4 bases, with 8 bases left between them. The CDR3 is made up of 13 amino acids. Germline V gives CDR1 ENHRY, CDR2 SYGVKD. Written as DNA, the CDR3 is TGTGCCATCACGGGGGGGTATAATTCACCCCTCCACTTT. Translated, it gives CAITGGYNSPLHF.

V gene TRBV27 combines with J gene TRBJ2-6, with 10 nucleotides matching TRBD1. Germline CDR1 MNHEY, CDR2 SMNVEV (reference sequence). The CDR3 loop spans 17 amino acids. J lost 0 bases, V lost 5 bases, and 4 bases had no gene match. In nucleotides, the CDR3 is TGTGCCAGCAGTCGACAGGGGGCCAGCTCTGGGGCCAACGTCCTGACTTTC. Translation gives CASSRQGASSGANVLTF. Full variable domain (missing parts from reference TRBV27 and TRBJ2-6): EAQVTQNPRYLITVTGKKLTVTCSQNMNHEYMSWYRQDPGLGLRQIYYSMNVEVTDKGDVPEGYKVSRKEKRNFPLILESPSPNQTSLYFCASSRQGASSGANVLTFGAGSRLTVL.

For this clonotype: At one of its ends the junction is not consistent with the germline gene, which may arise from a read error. CDR3 nucleotides: TGCACCAGCAGCCCGGACAGGGCTAAGACTGAAGCTTTCTTT. The encoded protein is CTSSPDRAKTEAFF. The V call is TRBV5-1, the J call TRBJ1-1; 8 nucleotides agree with TRBD1. Germline V gene sequence: CDR1 SGHRS, CDR2 YFSETQ. This CDR3 is built from 14 residues.

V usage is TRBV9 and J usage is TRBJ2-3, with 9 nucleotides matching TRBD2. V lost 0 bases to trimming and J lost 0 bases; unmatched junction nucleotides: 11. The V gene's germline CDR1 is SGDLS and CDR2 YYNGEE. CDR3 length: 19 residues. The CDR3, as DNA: TGTGCCAGCAGCGTAGGAGCTCGGACTAGCGTCGTTAGCACAGATACGCAGTATTTT. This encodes CASSVGARTSVVSTDTQYF.

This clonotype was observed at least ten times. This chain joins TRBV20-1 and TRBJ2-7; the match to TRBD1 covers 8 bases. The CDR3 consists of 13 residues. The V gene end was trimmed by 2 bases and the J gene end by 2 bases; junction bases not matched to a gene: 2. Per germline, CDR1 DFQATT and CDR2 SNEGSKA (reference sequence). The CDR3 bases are TGCAGTGCTAGAAGGACAGGGACCTACGAGCAGTACTTC. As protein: CSARRTGTYEQYF.

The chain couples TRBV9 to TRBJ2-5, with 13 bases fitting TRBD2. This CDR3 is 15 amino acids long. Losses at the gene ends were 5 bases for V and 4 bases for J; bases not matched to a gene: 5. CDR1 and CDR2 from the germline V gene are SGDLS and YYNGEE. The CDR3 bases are TGTGCCAGCAGTACTAGCGGGGGGGCCGGAGAGACCCAGTACTTC. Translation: CASSTSGGAGETQYF.

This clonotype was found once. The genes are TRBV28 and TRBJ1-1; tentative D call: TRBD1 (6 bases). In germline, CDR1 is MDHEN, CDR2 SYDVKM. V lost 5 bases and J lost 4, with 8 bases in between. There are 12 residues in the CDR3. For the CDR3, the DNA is TGTGCCAGCAGTATACAGGGCACTGAAGCTTTCTTT. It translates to CASSIQGTEAFF.